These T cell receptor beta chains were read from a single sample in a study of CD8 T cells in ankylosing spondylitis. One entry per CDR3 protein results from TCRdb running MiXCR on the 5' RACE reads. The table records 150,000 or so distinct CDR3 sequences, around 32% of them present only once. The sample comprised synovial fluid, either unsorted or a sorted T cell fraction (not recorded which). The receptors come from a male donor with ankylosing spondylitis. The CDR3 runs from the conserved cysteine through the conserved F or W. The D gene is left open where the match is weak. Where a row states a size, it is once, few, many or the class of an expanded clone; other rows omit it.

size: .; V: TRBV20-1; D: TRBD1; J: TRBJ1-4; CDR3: CSAPRGQNEKLFF; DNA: TGCAGTGCCCCGAGGGGGCAGAATGAAAAACTGTTTTTT
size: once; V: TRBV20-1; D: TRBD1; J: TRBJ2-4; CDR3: CGSGGSSFSNIQYF; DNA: TGCGGGTCAGGGGGCTCCTCGTTCTCGAACATTCAGTACTTC
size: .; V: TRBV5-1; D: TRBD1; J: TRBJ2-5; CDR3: CASSPRGTQETQYF; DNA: TGCGCCAGCAGCCCCAGGGGGACCCAAGAGACCCAGTACTTC
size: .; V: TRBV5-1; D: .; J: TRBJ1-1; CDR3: CATAVGGPLNTEAFF; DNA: TGCGCCACCGCCGTGGGGGGGCCACTGAACACTGAAGCTTTCTTT
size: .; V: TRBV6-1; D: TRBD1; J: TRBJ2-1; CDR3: CASSEPGQGIHEQFF; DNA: TGTGCCAGCAGTGAGCCGGGACAGGGGATCCATGAGCAGTTCTTC
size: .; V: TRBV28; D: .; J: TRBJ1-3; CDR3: CASSLGWRQSGNTIYF; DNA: TGTGCCAGCAGTTTAGGGTGGCGGCAATCTGGAAACACCATATATTTT
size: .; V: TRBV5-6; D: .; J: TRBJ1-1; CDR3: CASSLVGGATNTEAFF; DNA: TGTGCCAGCAGCTTGGTGGGGGGGGCGACGAACACTGAAGCTTTCTTT
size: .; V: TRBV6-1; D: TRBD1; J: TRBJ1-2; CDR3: CASSASRTGGTYGYTF; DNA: TGTGCCAGCAGTGCCTCCAGGACAGGGGGAACCTATGGCTACACCTTC
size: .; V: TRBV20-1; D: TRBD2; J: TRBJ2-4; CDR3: CSARASTSGKVAVYF; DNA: TGCAGTGCTAGAGCATCAACTAGCGGGAAGGTCGCGGTGTACTTC
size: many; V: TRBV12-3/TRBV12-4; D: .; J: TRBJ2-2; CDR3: CASSLNSVTGELFF; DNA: TGTGCCAGCAGTTTAAATTCTGTTACCGGGGAGCTGTTTTTT
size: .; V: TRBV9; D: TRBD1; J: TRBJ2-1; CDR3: CASSAGTAFGNEQFF; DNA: TGTGCCAGCAGCGCTGGGACAGCCTTCGGCAATGAGCAGTTCTTC
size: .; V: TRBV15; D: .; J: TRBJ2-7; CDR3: CATSRGGGKGLYEQYF; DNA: TGTGCCACCAGCAGAGGTGGGGGGAAGGGGCTCTACGAGCAGTACTTC
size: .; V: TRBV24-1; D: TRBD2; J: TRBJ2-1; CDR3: CATSWTSGSNEQFF; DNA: TGTGCCACCAGCTGGACTAGCGGGAGCAATGAGCAGTTCTTC
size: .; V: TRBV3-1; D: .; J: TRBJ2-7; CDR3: CASSQDLDRHYEQYF; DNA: TGTGCCAGCAGCCAAGATTTGGACAGACACTACGAGCAGTACTTC
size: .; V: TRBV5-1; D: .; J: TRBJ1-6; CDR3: CASMARDNSPLHF; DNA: TGCGCCAGCATGGCAAGAGATAATTCACCCCTCCACTTT
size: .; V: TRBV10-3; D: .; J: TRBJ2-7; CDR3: CAIRGTGIDEQYF; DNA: TGTGCCATCAGGGGAACAGGGATCGACGAGCAGTACTTC
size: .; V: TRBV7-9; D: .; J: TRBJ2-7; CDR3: CASSRFGTSIFF; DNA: TGTGCCAGCAGCCGTTTCGGGACCAGTATATTCTTC
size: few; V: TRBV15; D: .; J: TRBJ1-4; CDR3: CATSRVSGINEKLFF; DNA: TGTGCCACCAGCAGAGTATCGGGAATCAATGAAAAACTGTTTTTT
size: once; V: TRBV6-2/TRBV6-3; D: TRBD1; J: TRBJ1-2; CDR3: CASRHRGQGASFYGYTF; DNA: TGTGCCAGCAGACACCGCGGACAGGGGGCATCTTTCTATGGCTACACCTTC
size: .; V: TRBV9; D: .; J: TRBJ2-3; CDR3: CASSAGGTYTDTQYF; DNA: TGTGCCAGCAGCGCTGGGGGGACCTACACAGATACGCAGTATTTT
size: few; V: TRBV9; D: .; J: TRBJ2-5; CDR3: CASSTLPGPGPETQYF; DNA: TGTGCCAGCAGCACCCTTCCCGGGCCAGGGCCAGAGACCCAGTACTTC
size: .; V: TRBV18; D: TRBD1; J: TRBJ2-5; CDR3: CASSRLTGGSEETQYF; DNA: TGTGCCAGCTCACGGCTCACAGGGGGCTCGGAGGAGACCCAGTACTTC
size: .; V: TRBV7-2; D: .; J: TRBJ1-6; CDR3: CASSLANRAVNSPLHF; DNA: TGTGCCAGCAGCTTAGCTAACCGGGCCGTTAATTCACCCCTCCACTTT
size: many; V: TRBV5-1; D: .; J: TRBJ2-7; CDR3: CASSFQGPSYEQYF; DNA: TGCGCCAGCAGCTTCCAGGGCCCCTCCTACGAGCAGTACTTC
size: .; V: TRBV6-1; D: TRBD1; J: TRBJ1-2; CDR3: CASSEGQGGFVYTF; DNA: TGTGCCAGCAGTGAAGGACAGGGAGGGTTTGTCTACACCTTC
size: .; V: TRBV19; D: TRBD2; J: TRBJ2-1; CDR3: CASSSRLAGGRDNEQFF; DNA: TGTGCCAGTAGTTCACGACTAGCGGGAGGGCGGGACAATGAGCAGTTCTTC
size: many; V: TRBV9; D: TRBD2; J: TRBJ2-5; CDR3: CASSMTTSVPETQYF; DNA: TGTGCCAGCAGCATGACGACTAGCGTCCCCGAGACCCAGTACTTC
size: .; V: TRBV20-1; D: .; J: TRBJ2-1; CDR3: CSARGGNSYNEQFF; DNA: TGCAGTGCTAGAGGTGGGAACTCCTACAATGAGCAGTTCTTC
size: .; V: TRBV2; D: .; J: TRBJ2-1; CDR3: CASRGPYPQEQFF; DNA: TGTGCCAGCAGGGGGCCCTACCCTCAGGAGCAGTTCTTC
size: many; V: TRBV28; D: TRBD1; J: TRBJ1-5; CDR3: CASSSTGNNQPQHF; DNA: TGTGCCAGCAGTTCGACAGGGAACAATCAGCCCCAGCATTTT
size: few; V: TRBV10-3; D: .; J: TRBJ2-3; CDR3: CAISHGLEDTQYF; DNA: TGTGCCATCAGCCACGGATTAGAGGATACGCAGTATTTT
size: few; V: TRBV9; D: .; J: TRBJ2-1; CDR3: CASSPLNLRSSYNEQFF; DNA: TGTGCCAGCAGCCCCCTGAATCTAAGGAGCTCCTACAATGAGCAGTTCTTC
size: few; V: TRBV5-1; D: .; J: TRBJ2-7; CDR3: CASSSGGSREYF; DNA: TGCGCCAGCAGCTCTGGAGGGTCTAGGGAGTACTTC
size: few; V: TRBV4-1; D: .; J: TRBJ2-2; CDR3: CASSQDSAAGNTGELFF; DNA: TGCGCCAGCAGCCAAGATTCGGCGGCCGGGAACACCGGGGAGCTGTTTTTT
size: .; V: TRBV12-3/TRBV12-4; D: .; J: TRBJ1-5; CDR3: CASSSRGLGDSNQPQHF; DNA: TGTGCCAGCAGTTCCCGGGGCCTAGGGGATAGCAATCAGCCCCAGCATTTT
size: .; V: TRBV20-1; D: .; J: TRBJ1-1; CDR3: CSARAGTADTEAFF; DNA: TGCAGTGCTAGAGCGGGGACGGCAGACACTGAAGCTTTCTTT
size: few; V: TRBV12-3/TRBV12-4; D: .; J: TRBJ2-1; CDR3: CASSFRGTSVHNEQFF; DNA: TGTGCCAGCAGTTTTCGGGGGACATCGGTCCACAATGAGCAGTTCTTC
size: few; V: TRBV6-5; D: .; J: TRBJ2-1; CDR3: CASSYSASPSEQFF; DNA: TGTGCCAGCAGTTACTCGGCTAGTCCCAGTGAGCAGTTCTTC
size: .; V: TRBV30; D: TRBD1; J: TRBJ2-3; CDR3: CAWKGQVTDTQYF; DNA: TGTGCCTGGAAAGGACAGGTCACAGATACGCAGTATTTT
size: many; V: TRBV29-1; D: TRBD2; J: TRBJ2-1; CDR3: CSVVRLAVYNEQFF; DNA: TGCAGCGTTGTTAGGCTAGCGGTTTACAATGAGCAGTTCTTC
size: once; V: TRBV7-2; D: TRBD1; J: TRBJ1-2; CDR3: CASSLGAAGGPDGYTF; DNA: TGTGCCAGCAGCTTAGGGGCTGCAGGGGGCCCCGATGGCTACACCTTC
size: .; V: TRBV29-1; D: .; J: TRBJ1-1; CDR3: CSVGHLTNTEAFF; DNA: TGCAGCGTTGGACATTTGACGAACACTGAAGCTTTCTTT
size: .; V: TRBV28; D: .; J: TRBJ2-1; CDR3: CASSYVGAYNEQFF; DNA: TGTGCCAGCAGTTACGTGGGAGCCTACAATGAGCAGTTCTTC
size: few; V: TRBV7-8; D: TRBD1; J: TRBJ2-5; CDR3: CASSLAGDRDGETQYF; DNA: TGTGCCAGCAGCTTAGCCGGGGACAGGGATGGGGAGACCCAGTACTTC
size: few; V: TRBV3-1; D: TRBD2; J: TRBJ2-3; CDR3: CASSRGGPSDTQYF; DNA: TGTGCCAGCAGTCGGGGGGGCCCCAGCGATACGCAGTATTTT
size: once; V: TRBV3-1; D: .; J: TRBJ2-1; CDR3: CASSQLVGLQFF; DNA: TGTGCCAGCAGCCAACTCGTTGGCCTGCAGTTCTTC
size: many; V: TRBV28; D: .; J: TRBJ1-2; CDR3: CASSLRADYGYTF; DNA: TGTGCCAGCAGTTTAAGGGCAGACTATGGCTACACCTTC
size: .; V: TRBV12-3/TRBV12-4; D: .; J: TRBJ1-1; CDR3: CASSSDLGFNDEAFF; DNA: TGTGCCAGCAGTAGTGATTTGGGTTTTAATGATGAAGCTTTCTTT